Sequencing of this T cell receptor beta chain was carried out in a study of blood T cell repertoires in COVID-19. Study context: Specimens from acute and convalescent COVID-19 originated in the United States, Italy and Spain.

The V and J ends lost 3 bases and 6 bases respectively, with 15 bases between them. The germline V gene has CDR1 SGDLS and CDR2 YYNGEE. The CDR3 runs to 15 residues. Sequencing was performed with immunoSEQ multiplex PCR; in TCRdb, only in-frame clones are kept and a portion is missing. Of 200,000 to 250,000 clones listed, around 89% are singletons. Material for sequencing was PBMCs or T cells enriched from blood (not recorded which). The rearrangement joins TRBV9 to TRBJ1-4; D is ambiguous. This receptor was obtained from a woman under 40 who had recovered from COVID-19. The chain's CDR3 is CASSAGILDDEKLFF. For the CDR3, the DNA is TGTGCCAGCAGCGCGGGGATTCTGGACGATGAAAAACTGTTTTTT.